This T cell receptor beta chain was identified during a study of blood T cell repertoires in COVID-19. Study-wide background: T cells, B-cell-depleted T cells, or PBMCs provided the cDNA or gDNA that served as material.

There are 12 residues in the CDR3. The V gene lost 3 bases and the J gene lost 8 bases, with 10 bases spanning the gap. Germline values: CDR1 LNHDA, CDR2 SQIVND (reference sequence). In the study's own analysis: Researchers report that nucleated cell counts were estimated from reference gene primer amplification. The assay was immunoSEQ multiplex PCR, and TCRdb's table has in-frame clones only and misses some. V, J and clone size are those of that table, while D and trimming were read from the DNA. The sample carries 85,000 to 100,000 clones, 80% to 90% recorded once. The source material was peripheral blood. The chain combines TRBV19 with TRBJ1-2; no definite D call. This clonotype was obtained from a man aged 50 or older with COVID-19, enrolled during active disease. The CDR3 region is CASSIDLEGYTF. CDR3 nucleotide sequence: TGTGCCAGTAGTATTGACCTGGAGGGCTACACCTTC.